The entry that follows covers one T cell receptor beta chain sequence. Its target is unknown. These data come from a study of T-cell reconstitution after alpha-beta-depleted transplantation in children. Study results and limitations: Several hundred expanded graft clones reportedly gave rise to the alpha-beta T cells present about two months after transplant. When one year had passed after transplant, most T-cell counts and diversity came from newly produced T cells. There were some patients whose high TCRbeta diversity at day 60 came from surviving recipient T cells and thymic progenitors.

The TCRbeta library was prepared with unique molecular identifiers. A single record per CDR3 protein comes from TCRdb applying MiXCR to the PCR reads. The sample records roughly 98,000 distinct CDR3 sequences, around 16% being singletons. J lost 4 bases, V lost 3 bases, and 9 bases had no gene match. The CDR3 loop spans 16 amino acids. Germline CDR1 reads KGHSH; CDR2 reads LQKENI. The chain joins TRBV18 to TRBJ2-1; 7 bases agree with TRBD1. The specimen comprised PBMCs, mostly from graft donor cells, sampled 180 days after TCRalphabeta/CD19-depleted stem cell transplant. The sequence came from a male patient between 2 and 15 years old who had a stem cell transplant for acute lymphoblastic leukemia, so the T cells may come from the graft donor. CDR3 DNA: TGTGCCAGCTCACCCTCGGACAGGTCCTTTTACAATGAGCAGTTCTTC. Protein product: CASSPSDRSFYNEQFF. The full variable domain, its missing parts supplied by reference TRBV18 and TRBJ2-1, is NAGVMQNPRHLVRRRGQEARLRCSPMKGHSHVYWYRQLPEEGLKFMVYLQKENIIDESGMPKERFSAEFPKEGPSILRIQQVVRGDSAAYFCASSPSDRSFYNEQFFGPGTRLTVL.